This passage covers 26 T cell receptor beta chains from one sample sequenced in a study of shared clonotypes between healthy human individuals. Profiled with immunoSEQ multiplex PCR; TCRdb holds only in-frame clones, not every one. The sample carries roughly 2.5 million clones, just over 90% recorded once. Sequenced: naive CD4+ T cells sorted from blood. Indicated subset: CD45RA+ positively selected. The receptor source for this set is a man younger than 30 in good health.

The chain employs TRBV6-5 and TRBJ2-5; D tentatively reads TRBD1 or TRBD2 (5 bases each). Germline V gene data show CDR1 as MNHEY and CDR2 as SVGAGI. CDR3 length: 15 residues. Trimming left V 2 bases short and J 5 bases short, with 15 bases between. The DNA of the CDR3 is TGTGCCAGCAGTTACGGAGGCCAGGGCCACGAGACCCAGTACTTC. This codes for CASSYGGQGHETQYF.

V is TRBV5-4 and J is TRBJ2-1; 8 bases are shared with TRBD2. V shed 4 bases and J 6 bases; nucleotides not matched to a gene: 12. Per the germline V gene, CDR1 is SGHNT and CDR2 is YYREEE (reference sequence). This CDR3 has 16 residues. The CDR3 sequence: CASSRWTSPGGNEQFF. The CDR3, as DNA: TGTGCCAGCAGCAGATGGACTAGCCCGGGGGGCAATGAGCAGTTCTTC.

The CDR3 DNA reads as TGTGCCAGCAGTTCGTCAGGGAACAATGAGCAGTTCTTC. Translation: CASSSSGNNEQFF. The gene calls are TRBV28 and TRBJ2-1; possible D gene TRBD1, 5 bases. Germline V gene data show CDR1 as MDHEN and CDR2 as SYDVKM. The CDR3 covers 13 residues. V was trimmed by 4 bases and J by 5 bases, leaving 9 bases between them.

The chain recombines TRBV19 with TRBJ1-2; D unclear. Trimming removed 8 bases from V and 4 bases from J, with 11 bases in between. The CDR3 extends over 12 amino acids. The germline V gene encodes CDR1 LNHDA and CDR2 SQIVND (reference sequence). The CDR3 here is CASHNGFYGYTF. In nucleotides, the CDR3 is TGTGCCAGTCACAATGGGTTCTATGGCTACACCTTC.

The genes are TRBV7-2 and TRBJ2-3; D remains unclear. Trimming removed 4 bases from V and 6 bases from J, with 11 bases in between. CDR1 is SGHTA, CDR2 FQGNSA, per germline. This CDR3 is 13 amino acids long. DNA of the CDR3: TGTGCCAGCAGCTCCATAGACGGGGATACGCAGTATTTT. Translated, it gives CASSSIDGDTQYF.

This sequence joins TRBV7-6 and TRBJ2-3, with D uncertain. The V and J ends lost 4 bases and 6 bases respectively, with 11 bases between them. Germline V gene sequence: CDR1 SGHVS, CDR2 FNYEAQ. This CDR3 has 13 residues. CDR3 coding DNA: TGTGCCAGCAGCTCAGCAAGGGTGGATACGCAGTATTTT. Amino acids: CASSSARVDTQYF.

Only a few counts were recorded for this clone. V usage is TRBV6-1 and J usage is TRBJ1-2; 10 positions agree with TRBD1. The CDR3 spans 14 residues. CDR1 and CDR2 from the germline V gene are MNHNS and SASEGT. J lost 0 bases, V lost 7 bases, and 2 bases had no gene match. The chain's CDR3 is CASTGTGANYGYTF. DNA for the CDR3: TGTGCCAGCACTGGGACAGGGGCTAACTATGGCTACACCTTC.

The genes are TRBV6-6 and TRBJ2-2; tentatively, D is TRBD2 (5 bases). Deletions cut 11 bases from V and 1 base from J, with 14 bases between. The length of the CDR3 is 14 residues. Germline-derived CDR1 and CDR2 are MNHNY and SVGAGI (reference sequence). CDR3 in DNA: TGTGCCGGCTCGGGAATTATGAACACCGGGGAGCTGTTTTTT. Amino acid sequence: CAGSGIMNTGELFF.

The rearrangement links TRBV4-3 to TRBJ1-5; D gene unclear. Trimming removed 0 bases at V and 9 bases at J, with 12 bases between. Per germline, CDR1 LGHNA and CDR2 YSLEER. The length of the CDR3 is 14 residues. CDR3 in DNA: TGCGCCAGCAGCCAAGAGACCGACCGATCGCCCCAGCATTTT. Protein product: CASSQETDRSPQHF.

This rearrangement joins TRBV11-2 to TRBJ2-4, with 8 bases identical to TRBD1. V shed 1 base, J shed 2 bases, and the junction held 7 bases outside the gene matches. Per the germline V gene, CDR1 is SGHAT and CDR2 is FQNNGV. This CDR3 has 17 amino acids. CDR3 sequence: CASSLGAGGTTKNIQYF. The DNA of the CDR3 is TGTGCCAGCAGCTTAGGGGCAGGGGGCACGACCAAAAACATTCAGTACTTC.

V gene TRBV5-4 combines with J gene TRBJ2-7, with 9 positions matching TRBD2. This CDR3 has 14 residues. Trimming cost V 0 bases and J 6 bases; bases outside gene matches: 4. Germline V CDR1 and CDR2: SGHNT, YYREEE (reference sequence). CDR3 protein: CASSLVSSGGEQYF. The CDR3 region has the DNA TGTGCCAGCAGCTTGGTTAGTAGCGGGGGCGAGCAGTACTTC.

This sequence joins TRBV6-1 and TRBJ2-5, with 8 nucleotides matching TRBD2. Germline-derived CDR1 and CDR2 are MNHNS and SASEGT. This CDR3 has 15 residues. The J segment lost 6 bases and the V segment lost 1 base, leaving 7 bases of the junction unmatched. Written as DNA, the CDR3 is TGTGCCAGCAGTGAAGATCCAGGGACTAGAAAGACCCAGTACTTC. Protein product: CASSEDPGTRKTQYF.

The CDR3 DNA reads as TGTGCCAGCACCCGGGTCGGCCTCACTGAAGCTTTCTTT. Translated, it gives CASTRVGLTEAFF. This rearrangement joins TRBV6-5 to TRBJ1-1; D is unresolved. The germline gives CDR1 MNHEY, CDR2 SVGAGI. V dropped 7 bases and J dropped 4 bases, with 13 bases sitting between them. The CDR3 spans 13 residues.

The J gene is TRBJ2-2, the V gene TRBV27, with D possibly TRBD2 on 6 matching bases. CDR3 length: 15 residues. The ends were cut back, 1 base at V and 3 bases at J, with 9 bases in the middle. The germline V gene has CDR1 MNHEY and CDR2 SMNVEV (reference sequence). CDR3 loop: CASSLWRDHTGELFF. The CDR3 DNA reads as TGTGCCAGCAGTTTATGGAGGGACCACACCGGGGAGCTGTTTTTT.

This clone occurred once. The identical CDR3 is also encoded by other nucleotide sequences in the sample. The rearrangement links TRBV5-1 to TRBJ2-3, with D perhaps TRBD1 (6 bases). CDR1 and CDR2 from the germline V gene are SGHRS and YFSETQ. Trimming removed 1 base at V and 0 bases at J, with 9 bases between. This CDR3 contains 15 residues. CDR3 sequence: CASSLTGSSTDTQYF. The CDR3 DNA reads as TGCGCCAGCAGCTTGACAGGGAGTAGCACAGATACGCAGTATTTT.

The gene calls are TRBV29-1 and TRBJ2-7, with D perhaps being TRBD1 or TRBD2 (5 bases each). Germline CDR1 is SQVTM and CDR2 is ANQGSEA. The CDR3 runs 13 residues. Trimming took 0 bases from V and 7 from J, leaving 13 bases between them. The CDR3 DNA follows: TGCAGCGTTGAAGAGAGGGGCCTAGGGGAGCAGTACTTC. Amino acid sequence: CSVEERGLGEQYF.

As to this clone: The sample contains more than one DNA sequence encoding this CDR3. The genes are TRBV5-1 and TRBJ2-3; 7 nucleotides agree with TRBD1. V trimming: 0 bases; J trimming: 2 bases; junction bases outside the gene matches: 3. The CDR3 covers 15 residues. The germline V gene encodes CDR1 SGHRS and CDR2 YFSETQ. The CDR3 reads CASSLDRGNTDTQYF. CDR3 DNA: TGCGCCAGCAGCTTGGACAGGGGCAACACAGATACGCAGTATTTT.

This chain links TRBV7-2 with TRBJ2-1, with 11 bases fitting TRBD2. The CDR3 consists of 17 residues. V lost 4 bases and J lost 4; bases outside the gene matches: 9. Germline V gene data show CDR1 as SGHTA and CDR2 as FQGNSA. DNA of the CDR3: TGTGCCAGCAGCTCCCCCAATAGCGGGGGGGTATACAATGAGCAGTTCTTC. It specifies CASSSPNSGGVYNEQFF.

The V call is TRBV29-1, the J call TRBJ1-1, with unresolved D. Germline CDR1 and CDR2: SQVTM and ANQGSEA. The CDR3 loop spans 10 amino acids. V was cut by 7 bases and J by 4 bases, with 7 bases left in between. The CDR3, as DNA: TGCAGCGCCGGGGTCACTGAAGCTTTCTTT. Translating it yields CSAGVTEAFF.

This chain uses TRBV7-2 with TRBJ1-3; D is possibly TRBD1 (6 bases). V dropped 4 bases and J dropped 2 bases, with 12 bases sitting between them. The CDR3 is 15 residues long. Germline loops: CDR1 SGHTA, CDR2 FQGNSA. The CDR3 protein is CASSSRGDTGNTIYF. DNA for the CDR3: TGTGCCAGCAGCTCCAGGGGAGACACTGGAAACACCATATATTTT.

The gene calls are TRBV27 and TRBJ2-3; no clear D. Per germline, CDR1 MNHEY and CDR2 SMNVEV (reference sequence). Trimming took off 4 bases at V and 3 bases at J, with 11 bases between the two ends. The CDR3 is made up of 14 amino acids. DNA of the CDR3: TGTGCCAGCAGTTCCGGCCACCCAACAGATACGCAGTATTTT. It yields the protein CASSSGHPTDTQYF.

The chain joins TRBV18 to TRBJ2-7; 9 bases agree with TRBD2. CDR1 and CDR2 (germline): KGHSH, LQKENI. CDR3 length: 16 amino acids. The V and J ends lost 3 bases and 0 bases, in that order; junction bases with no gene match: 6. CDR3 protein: CASSPVAGGISYEQYF. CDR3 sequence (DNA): TGTGCCAGCTCACCCGTGGCGGGAGGGATCTCCTACGAGCAGTACTTC.

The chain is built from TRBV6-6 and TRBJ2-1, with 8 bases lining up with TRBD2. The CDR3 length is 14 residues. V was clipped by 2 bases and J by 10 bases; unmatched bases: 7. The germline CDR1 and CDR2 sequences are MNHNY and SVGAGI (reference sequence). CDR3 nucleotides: TGTGCCAGCAGTTACAGTCCCCGGGGGGGCGAGCAGTTCTTC. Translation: CASSYSPRGGEQFF.

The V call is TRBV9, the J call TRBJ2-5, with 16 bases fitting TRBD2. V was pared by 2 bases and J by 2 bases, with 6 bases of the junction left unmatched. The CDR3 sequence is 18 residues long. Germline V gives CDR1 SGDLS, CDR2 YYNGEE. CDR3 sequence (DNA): TGTGCCAGCAGCGTCGGGACTAGCGGGGGGGCATGGCAAGAGACCCAGTACTTC. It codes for CASSVGTSGGAWQETQYF. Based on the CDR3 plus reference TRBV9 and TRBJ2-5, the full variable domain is DSGVTQTPKHLITATGQRVTLRCSPRSGDLSVYWYQQSLDQGLQFLIQYYNGEERAKGNILERFSAQQFPDLHSELNLSSLELGDSALYFCASSVGTSGGAWQETQYFGPGTRLLVL.

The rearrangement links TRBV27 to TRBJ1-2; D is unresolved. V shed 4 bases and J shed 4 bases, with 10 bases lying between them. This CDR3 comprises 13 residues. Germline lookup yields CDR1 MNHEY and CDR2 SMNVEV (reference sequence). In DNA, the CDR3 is TGTGCCAGCAGTTCCAACGGGCTCTATGGCTACACCTTC. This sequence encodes CASSSNGLYGYTF.

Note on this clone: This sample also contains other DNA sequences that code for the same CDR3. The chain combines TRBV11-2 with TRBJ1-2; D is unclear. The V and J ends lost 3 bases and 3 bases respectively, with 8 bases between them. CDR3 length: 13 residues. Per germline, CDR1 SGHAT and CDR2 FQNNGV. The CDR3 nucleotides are TGTGCCAGCAGCTTGGTCCGAGACTATGGCTACACCTTC. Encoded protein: CASSLVRDYGYTF. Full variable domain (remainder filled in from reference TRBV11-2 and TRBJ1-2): EAGVAQSPRYKIIEKRQSVAFWCNPISGHATLYWYQQILGQGPKLLIQFQNNGVVDDSQLPKDRFSAERLKGVDSTLKIQPAKLEDSAVYLCASSLVRDYGYTFGSGTRLTVV.